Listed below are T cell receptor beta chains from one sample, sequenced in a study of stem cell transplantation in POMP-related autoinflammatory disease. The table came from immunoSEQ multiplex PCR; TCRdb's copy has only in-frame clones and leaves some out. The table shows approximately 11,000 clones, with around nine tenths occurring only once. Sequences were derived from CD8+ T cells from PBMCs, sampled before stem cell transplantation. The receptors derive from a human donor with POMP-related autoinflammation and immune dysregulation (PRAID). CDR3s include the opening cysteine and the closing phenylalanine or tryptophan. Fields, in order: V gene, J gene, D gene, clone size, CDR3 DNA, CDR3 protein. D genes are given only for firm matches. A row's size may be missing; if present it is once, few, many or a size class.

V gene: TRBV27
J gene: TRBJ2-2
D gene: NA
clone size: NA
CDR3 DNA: TGTGCCAGCAGTTTAATTTTGGGGGCAACCGGGGAGCTGTTTTTT
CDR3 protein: CASSLILGATGELFF

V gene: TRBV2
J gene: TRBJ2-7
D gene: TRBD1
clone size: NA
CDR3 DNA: TGTGCCAGCAGTCCGCTTCAAGGGGGCGCGGACGAGCAGTACTTC
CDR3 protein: CASSPLQGGADEQYF

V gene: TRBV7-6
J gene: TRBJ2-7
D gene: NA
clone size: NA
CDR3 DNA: TGTGCCAGCAGCTTAGGTGGGTCGGGCATGAACTTC
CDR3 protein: CASSLGGSGMNF

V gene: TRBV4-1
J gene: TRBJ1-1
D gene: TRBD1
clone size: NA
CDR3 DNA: TGCGCCAGCACCCACTTGACCGGGACAGCGAACACTGAAGCTTTCTTT
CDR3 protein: CASTHLTGTANTEAFF

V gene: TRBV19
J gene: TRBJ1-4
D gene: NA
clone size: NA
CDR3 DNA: TGTGCCAGTAGTTCCCCGGAAGAAATGAGTGAAAAACTGTTTTTT
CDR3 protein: CASSSPEEMSEKLFF

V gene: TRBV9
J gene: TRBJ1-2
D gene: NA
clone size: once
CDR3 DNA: TGTGCCAGCAGCGTCGAAGGACAGACGGTCTATGGCTACACCTTC
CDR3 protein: CASSVEGQTVYGYTF

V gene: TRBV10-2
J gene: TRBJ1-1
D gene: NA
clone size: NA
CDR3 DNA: TGCGCCAGCAGTGAGGGACGGGTCATGAACACTGAAGCTTTCTTT
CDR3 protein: CASSEGRVMNTEAFF

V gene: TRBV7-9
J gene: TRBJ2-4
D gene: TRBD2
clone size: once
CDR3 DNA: TGTGCCAGCAGTCCCGAGCGGGAGTTTCTCCAAAACATTCAGTACTTC
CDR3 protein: CASSPEREFLQNIQYF

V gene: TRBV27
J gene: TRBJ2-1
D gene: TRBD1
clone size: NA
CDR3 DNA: TGTGCCAGCAGTTTAATGCAGACAGGGGCCAATGAGCAGTTCTTC
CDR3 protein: CASSLMQTGANEQFF

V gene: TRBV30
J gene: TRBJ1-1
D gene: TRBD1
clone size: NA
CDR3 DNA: TGTGCCTGGAGTGTACACGTATTCCGGACAGGGGTTGAAGCTTTCTTT
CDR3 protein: CAWSVHVFRTGVEAFF

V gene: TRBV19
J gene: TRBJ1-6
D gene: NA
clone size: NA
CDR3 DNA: TGTGCCAGTAGTTCCCTGCGGAGCTCCTATAATTCACCCCTCCACTTT
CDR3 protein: CASSSLRSSYNSPLHF

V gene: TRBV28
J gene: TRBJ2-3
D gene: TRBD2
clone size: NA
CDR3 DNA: TGTGCCAGCAGTTTGACTAGCAGTACAGATACGCAGTATTTT
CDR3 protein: CASSLTSSTDTQYF

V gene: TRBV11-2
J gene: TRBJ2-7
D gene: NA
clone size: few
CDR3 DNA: TGTGCCAGCAGCTTGTCTAGCGAGTACGAGCAGTACTTC
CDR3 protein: CASSLSSEYEQYF

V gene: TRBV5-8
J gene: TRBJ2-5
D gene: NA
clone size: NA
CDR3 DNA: TGTGCCAGCAGCTTACAGGGATCAGAGACCCAGTACTTC
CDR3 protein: CASSLQGSETQYF

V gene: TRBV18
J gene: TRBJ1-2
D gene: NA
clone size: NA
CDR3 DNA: TGTGCCAGCTCACCCAGGGCCTGGGGACGGAACTATGGCTACACCTTC
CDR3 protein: CASSPRAWGRNYGYTF

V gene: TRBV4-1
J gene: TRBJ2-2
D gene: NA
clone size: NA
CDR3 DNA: TGCGCCAGCAGCCAAGATTATCGGAGTTCTGAAGGCGGGGAGCTGTTTTTT
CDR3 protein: CASSQDYRSSEGGELFF

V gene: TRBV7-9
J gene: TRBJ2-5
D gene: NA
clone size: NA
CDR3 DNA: TGTGCCAGCAGCTTAGGAAGGGGAGAGACCCAGTACTTC
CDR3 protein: CASSLGRGETQYF

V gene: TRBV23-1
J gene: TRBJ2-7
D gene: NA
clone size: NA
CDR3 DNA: TGCGCCAGCACCCAACCCGGAGACGGTTCAAATAGCTACGAGCAGTACTTC
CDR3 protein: CASTQPGDGSNSYEQYF

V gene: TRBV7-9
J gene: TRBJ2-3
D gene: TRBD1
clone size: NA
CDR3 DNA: TGTGCCAGCAGCGTTTGGGATCCGGGACAGGGAGATACGCAGTATTTT
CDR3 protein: CASSVWDPGQGDTQYF

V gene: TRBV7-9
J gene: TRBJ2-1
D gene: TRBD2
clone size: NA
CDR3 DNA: TGTGCCGTCACCGGGACTACATACAATGAGCAGTTCTTC
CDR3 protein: CAVTGTTYNEQFF

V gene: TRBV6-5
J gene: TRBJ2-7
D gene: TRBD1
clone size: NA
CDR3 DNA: TGTGCCAGCAGTTACGGCCCGGGACAGGGTACCTACGAGCAGTACTTC
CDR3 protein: CASSYGPGQGTYEQYF

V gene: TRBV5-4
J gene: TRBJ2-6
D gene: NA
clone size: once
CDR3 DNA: TGTGCCAGCATCCGGGCAGGATCAAACTCTGGGGCCAACGTCCTGACTTTC
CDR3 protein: CASIRAGSNSGANVLTF